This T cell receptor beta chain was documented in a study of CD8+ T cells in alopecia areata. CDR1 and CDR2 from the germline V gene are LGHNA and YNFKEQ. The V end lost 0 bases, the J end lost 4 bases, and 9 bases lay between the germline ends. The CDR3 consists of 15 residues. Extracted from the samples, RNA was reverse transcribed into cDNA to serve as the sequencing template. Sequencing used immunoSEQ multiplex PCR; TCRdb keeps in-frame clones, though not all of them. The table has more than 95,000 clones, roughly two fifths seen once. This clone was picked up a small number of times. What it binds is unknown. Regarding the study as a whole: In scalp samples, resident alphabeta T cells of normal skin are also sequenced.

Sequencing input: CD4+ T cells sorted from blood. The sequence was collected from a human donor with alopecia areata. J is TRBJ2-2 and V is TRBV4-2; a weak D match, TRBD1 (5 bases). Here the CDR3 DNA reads TGTGCCAGCAGCCAAGATCAGGGTTCCACCGGGGAGCTGTTTTTT. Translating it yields CASSQDQGSTGELFF.